Below, 8 T cell receptor beta chains from the same sample are listed, as sequenced in a study of control samples from healthy donors and cancer patients. Assay: immunoSEQ multiplex PCR; the TCRdb copy retains only in-frame clones and omits some. Altogether tens of thousands of clones are present, approximately 90% being singletons, with the ten largest covering 1.9%. Sample: PBMCs. Receptors were obtained from a woman aged 60 to 75 with head and neck cancer.

The gene calls are TRBV7-2 and TRBJ1-6; D unclear. The CDR3 is made up of 13 amino acids. Germline V gene data show CDR1 as SGHTA and CDR2 as FQGNSA. V was clipped by 1 base and J by 10 bases, with 8 bases between them. The DNA for the CDR3 is TGTGCCAGCAGCTTAGAGGTGGTGTCACCCCTCCACTTT. Translated, it gives CASSLEVVSPLHF.

V usage is TRBV9 and J usage is TRBJ1-1, with TRBD1 identical over 7 bases. The CDR3 is 13 amino acids. Germline CDR1 SGDLS, CDR2 YYNGEE. J was trimmed by 11 bases and V by 1 base; bases with no gene match: 8. CDR3 coding DNA: TGTGCCAGCAGCGTACAAGAGGGGGCGGCTGCTTTCTTT. It translates to CASSVQEGAAAFF.

J is TRBJ1-3 and V is TRBV30, with D perhaps matching TRBD1 (6 bases). The germline V and J ends were trimmed by 4 bases and 0 bases, with 10 bases remaining between them. Germline CDR1 and CDR2: GTSNPN and SVGIG (reference sequence). This CDR3 contains 14 residues. This CDR3 reads CAWTGDTSGNTIYF. CDR3 coding DNA: TGTGCCTGGACAGGGGATACCTCTGGAAACACCATATATTTT.

The CDR3 here is CASTWGGSSYNEQFF. As DNA, the CDR3 is TGTGCCAGCACCTGGGGGGGTAGCTCCTACAATGAGCAGTTCTTC. J is TRBJ2-1 and V is TRBV21-1; the D call TRBD2 from the table was never checked on the DNA. TRBV21-1 is deemed a pseudogene. The CDR3 runs to 15 residues.

The chain joins TRBV19 to TRBJ2-1; D is possibly TRBD1 (7 bases). Trimming took off 0 bases at V and 5 bases at J, with 14 bases between the two ends. This CDR3 has 16 amino acids. Germline V gene sequence: CDR1 LNHDA, CDR2 SQIVND (reference sequence). For the CDR3, the DNA is TGTGCCAGTAGTATAGATGGGGGGACAGAAAACAATGAGCAGTTCTTC. Translating it yields CASSIDGGTENNEQFF.

The chain links TRBV9 to TRBJ1-2; D is possibly TRBD1 (6 bases). The ends were cut back, 3 bases at V and 5 bases at J, with 14 bases in the middle. The CDR3 sequence is 14 residues long. CDR1 is SGDLS, CDR2 YYNGEE, per germline. This CDR3 reads CASSEGVRDYGYTF. DNA of the CDR3: TGTGCCAGCAGCGAGGGGGTCAGGGATTATGGCTACACCTTC.

The gene calls are TRBV2 and TRBJ2-1; 7 bases agree with TRBD1. This CDR3 has 13 amino acids. Trimming cost V 8 bases and J 7 bases; bases outside gene matches: 8. Germline V gene data show CDR1 as SNHLY and CDR2 as FYNNEI. The CDR3 nucleotides are TGTGCCAGCCCAAAACAGGGGACGAATGAGCAGTTCTTC. Its protein product is CASPKQGTNEQFF.

The chain joins TRBV7-2 to TRBJ2-2, with TRBD2 matching over 7 bases. Per germline, CDR1 SGHTA and CDR2 FQGNSA. Trimming took 3 bases from V and 5 from J; bases not matched to a gene: 6. The CDR3 contains 15 residues. The CDR3 sequence: CASSFTWGGTGELFF. Written as DNA, the CDR3 is TGTGCCAGCAGCTTTACTTGGGGGGGGACCGGGGAGCTGTTTTTT.